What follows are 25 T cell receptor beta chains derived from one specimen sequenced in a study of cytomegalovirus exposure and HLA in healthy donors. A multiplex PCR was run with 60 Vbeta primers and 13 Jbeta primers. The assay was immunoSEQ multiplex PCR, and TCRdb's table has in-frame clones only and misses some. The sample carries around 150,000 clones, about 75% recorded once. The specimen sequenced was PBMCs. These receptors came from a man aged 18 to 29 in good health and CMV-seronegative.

The CDR3 here is CASSPTSGRRDEQFF. As DNA, the CDR3 is TGTGCCAGCAGCCCTACTAGCGGGAGAAGGGATGAGCAGTTCTTC. J is TRBJ2-1 and V is TRBV7-6, with TRBD2 matching 11 bases. The germline V gene has CDR1 SGHVS and CDR2 FNYEAQ. The length of the CDR3 is 15 residues. V was clipped by 5 bases and J by 8 bases; unmatched bases: 8.

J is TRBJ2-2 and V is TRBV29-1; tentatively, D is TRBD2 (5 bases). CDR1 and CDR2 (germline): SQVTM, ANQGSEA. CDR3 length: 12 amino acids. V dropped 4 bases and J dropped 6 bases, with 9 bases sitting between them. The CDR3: CSVGGSAGELFF. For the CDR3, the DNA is TGCAGCGTTGGAGGGTCCGCCGGGGAGCTGTTTTTT.

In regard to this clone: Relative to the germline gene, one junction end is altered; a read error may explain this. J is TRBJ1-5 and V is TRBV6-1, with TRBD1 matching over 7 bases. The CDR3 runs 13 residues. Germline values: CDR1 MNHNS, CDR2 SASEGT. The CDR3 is CASRETGTQPQHF. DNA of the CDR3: TGTGCCAGCAGGGAGACAGGGACTCAGCCTCAGCATTTT.

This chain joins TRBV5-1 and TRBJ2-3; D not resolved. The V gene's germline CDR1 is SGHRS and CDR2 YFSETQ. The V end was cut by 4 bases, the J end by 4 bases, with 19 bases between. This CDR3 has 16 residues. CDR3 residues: CASSLNPGPQADTQYF. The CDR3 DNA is TGCGCCAGCAGCCTCAACCCAGGCCCTCAGGCAGATACGCAGTATTTT.

CDR3 bases: TGTGCCAGTAGTATAGGACTAGCGGGAGGGCCAGACGGGGAGCTGTTTTTT. It encodes CASSIGLAGGPDGELFF. V gene TRBV19 combines with J gene TRBJ2-2; 14 bases match TRBD2. The CDR3 has 17 amino acids. V dropped 1 base and J dropped 7; count of bases not matched to a gene: 5. CDR1 is LNHDA and CDR2 is SQIVND in the germline V gene (reference sequence). Based on the CDR3 plus reference TRBV19 and TRBJ2-2, the full variable domain is DGGITQSPKYLFRKEGQNVTLSCEQNLNHDAMYWYRQDPGQGLRLIYYSQIVNDFQKGDIAEGYSVSREKKESFPLTVTSAQKNPTAFYLCASSIGLAGGPDGELFFGEGSRLTVL.

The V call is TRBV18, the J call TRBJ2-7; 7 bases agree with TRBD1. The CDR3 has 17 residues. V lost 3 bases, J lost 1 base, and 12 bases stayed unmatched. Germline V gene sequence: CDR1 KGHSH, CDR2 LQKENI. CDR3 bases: TGTGCCAGCTCACCGGGACCCGCGAGGACAGGTTCCTACGAGCAGTACTTC. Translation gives CASSPGPARTGSYEQYF.

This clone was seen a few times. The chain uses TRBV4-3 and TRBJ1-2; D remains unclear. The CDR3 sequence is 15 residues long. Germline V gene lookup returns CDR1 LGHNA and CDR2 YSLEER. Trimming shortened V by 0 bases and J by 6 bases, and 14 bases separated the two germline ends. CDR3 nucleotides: TGCGCCAGCAGCCAAGATAGGTTGGCAGGCGATGGCTACACCTTC. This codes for CASSQDRLAGDGYTF.

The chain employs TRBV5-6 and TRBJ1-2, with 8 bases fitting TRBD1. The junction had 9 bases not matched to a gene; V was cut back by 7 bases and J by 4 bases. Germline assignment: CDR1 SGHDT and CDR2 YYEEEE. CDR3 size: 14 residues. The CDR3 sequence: CASGDRSEFYGYTF. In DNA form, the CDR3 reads TGTGCCAGCGGGGACAGGTCTGAGTTCTATGGCTACACCTTC.

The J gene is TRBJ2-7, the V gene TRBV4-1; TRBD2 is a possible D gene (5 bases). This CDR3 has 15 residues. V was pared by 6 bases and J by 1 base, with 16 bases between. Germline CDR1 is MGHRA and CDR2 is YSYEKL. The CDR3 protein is CASSPIALTSYEQYF. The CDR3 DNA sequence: TGCGCCAGCAGTCCTATAGCGCTCACTTCCTACGAGCAGTACTTC.

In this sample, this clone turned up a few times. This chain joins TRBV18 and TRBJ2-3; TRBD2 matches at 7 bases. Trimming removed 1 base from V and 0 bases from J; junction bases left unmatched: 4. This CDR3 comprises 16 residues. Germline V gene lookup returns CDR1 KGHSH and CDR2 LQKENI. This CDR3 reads CASSPQLAGSTDTQYF. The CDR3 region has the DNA TGTGCCAGCTCACCACAATTAGCGGGTAGCACAGATACGCAGTATTTT. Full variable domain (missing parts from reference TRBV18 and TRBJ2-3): NAGVMQNPRHLVRRRGQEARLRCSPMKGHSHVYWYRQLPEEGLKFMVYLQKENIIDESGMPKERFSAEFPKEGPSILRIQQVVRGDSAAYFCASSPQLAGSTDTQYFGPGTRLTVL.

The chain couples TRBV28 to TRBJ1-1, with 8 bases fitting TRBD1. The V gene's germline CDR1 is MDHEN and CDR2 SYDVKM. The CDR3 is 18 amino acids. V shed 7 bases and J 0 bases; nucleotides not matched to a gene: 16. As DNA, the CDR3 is TGTGCCAGCAAGGGGCCCAGGGGGCTCCTTATCATGAACACTGAAGCTTTCTTT. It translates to CASKGPRGLLIMNTEAFF.

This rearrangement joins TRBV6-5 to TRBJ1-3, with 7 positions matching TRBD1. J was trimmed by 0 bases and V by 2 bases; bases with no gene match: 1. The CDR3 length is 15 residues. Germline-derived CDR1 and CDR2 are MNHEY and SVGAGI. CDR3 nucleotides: TGTGCCAGCAGTTACGGACAGGACTCTGGAAACACCATATATTTT. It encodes CASSYGQDSGNTIYF.

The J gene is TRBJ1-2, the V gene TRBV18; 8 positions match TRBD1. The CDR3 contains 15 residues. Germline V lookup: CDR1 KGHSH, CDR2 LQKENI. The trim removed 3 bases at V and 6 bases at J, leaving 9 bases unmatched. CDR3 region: CASSPQPGQANGYTF. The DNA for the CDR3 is TGTGCCAGCTCACCTCAACCGGGACAGGCAAATGGCTACACCTTC.

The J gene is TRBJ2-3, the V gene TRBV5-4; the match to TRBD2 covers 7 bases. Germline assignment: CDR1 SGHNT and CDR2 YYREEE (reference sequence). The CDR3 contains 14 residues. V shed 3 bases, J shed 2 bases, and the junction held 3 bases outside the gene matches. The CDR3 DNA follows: TGTGCCAGCAGCTGGGGGGGGATCACAGATACGCAGTATTTT. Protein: CASSWGGITDTQYF.

CDR3 in DNA: TGTGCCAGCAGTCCCAGACTAGCGGGATCAGATACGCAGTATTTT. Translating gives CASSPRLAGSDTQYF. The genes are TRBV27 and TRBJ2-3; 11 bases map to TRBD2. This CDR3 region has 15 residues. CDR1 is MNHEY and CDR2 is SMNVEV in the germline V gene (reference sequence). Trimming took 5 bases from V and 4 from J; bases not matched to a gene: 5.

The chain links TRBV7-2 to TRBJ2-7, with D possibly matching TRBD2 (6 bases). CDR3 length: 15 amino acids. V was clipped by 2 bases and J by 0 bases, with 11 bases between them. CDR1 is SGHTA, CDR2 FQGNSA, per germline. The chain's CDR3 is CASSLSARDSYEQYF. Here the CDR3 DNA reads TGTGCCAGCAGCTTATCGGCGCGGGACTCCTACGAGCAGTACTTC.

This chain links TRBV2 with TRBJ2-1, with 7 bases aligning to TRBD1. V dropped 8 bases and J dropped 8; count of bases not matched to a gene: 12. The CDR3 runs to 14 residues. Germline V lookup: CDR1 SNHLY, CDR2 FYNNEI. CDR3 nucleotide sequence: TGTGCCAGCCGGTATATAGGGGGCGGCGATGAGCAGTTCTTC. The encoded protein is CASRYIGGGDEQFF.

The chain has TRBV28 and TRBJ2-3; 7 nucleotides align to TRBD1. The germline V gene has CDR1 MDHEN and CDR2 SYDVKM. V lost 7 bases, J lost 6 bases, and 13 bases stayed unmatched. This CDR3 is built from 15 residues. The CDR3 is CASTKDRPKSDTQYF. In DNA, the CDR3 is TGTGCCAGCACCAAGGACAGGCCCAAAAGCGATACGCAGTATTTT.

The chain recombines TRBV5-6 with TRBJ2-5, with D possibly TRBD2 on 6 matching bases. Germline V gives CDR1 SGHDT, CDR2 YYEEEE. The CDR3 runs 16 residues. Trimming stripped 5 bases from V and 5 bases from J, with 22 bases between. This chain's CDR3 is CASSMILAPVGETQYF. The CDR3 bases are TGTGCCAGCAGTATGATCCTAGCGCCCGTTGGGGAGACCCAGTACTTC.

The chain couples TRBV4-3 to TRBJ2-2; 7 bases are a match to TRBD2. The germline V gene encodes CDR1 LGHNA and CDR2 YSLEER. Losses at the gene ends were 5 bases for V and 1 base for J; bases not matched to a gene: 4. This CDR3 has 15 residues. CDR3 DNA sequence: TGCGCCAGCAGCAGGGGAGGGATGAACACCGGGGAGCTGTTTTTT. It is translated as CASSRGGMNTGELFF.

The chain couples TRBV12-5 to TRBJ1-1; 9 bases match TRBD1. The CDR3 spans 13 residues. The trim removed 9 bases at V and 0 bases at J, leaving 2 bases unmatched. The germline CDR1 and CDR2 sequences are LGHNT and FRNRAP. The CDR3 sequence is CASGTGLNTEAFF. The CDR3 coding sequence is TGTGCTAGCGGGACAGGGTTGAACACTGAAGCTTTCTTT.

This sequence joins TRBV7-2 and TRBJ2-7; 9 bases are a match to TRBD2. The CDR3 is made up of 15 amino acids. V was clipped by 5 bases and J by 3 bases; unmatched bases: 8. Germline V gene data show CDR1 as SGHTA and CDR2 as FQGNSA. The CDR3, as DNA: TGTGCCAGCAGCCCCGGTGCGGGAGGGCTCTACGAGCAGTACTTC. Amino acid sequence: CASSPGAGGLYEQYF. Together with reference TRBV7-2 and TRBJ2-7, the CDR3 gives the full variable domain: GAGVSQSPSNKVTEKGKDVELRCDPISGHTALYWYRQSLGQGLEFLIYFQGNSAPDKSGLPSDRFSAERTGGSVSTLTIQRTQQEDSAVYLCASSPGAGGLYEQYFGPGTRLTVT.

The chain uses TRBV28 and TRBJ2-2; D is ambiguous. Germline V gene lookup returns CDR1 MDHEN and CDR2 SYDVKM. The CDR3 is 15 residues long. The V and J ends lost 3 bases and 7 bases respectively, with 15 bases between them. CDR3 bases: TGTGCCAGCAGTTTGTCCTATACGGTGGTCGGGGAGCTGTTTTTT. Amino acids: CASSLSYTVVGELFF.

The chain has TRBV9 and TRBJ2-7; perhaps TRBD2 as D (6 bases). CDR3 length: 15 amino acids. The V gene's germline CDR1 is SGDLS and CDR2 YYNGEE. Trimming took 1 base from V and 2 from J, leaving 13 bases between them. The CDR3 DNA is TGTGCCAGCAGCGTAAACGTGGGAGGAACCTACGAGCAGTACTTC. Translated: CASSVNVGGTYEQYF.

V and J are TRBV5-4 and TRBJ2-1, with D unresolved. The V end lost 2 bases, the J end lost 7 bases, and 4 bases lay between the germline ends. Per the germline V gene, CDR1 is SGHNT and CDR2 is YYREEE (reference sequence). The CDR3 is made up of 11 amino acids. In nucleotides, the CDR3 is TGTGCCAGCAGCTTCCAGAATGAGCAGTTCTTC. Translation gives CASSFQNEQFF. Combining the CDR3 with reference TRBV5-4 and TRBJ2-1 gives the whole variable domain ETGVTQSPTHLIKTRGQQVTLRCSSQSGHNTVSWYQQALGQGPQFIFQYYREEENGRGNFPPRFSGLQFPNYSSELNVNALELDDSALYLCASSFQNEQFFGPGTRLTVL.